In this sample, the clone carrying this T cell receptor beta chain turned up many times. Its target is not known. The data were taken from a study of molecular identifiers for immune sequencing clone quantification. The study, taken as a whole, reports: It was shown that clones above 20 RNA copies held over 99% of effector molecules, but under 1% in naive cells. Among about 1 million naive cells, as was reported, spiked Jurkat TCR RNA from one cell was detectable.

A single record per CDR3 protein comes from TCRdb applying MiXCR to the PCR reads. Here the sample spans 550,000 to 750,000 distinct CDR3 sequences, just under 20% being singletons. With 10%, 30% or 50% of RNA, about 20,000 to 1,100,000 naive CD8 T cells were sequenced. A CD8+CD4-CCR7+CD45RA+ gate was used to sort naive CD8 T cells. This clonotype was obtained from a human donor in good health. Some libraries in this study had Jurkat cell RNA spiked in. The specimen was naive CD8+ T cells from blood, with Jurkat cell RNA spiked in. Sample subset: FACS-sorted CD8+CD4-CCR7+CD45RA+ naive T cells.

CDR3 in DNA: TGTGCCAGTACCAAGGTTAGCAATGAGCAGTTCTTC. It encodes CASTKVSNEQFF. J is TRBJ2-1 and V is TRBV12-3 or TRBV12-4; the D is unclear. CDR3 length: 12 residues. V was shortened by 9 bases and J by 6 bases, with 12 bases between the two germline ends.